The 26 T cell receptor beta chains listed next were all sequenced from one sample in a study of regulatory T cells in long-lasting Graves disease. Assembly of TCR beta libraries relied on iRepertoire HTBI primers together with Arm-PCR of CDR3 regions. TCRdb reprocessed the multiplex PCR reads with MiXCR, giving one entry per CDR3 protein. This repertoire shows 350,000 to 400,000 distinct CDR3 sequences, around 15% found once; its top ten account for around 20%. The time point here: newly diagnosed GD, antithyroid drugs for less than 3 months. RNA extracted from PBMCs served as the sequencing template. The sample was also linked to a second study, of T cells in Graves' hyperthyroidism and ophthalmopathy.

This sample comprised peripheral blood mononuclear cells (PBMCs), obtained at new diagnosis, from a patient treated with antithyroid drugs. These receptors came from a woman aged 18 to 35 with Graves disease.

The sample holds many counts of this clonotype. This chain joins TRBV20-1 and TRBJ2-3; D perhaps matches TRBD2 (7 bases). This CDR3 has 15 residues. V lost 4 bases to trimming and J lost 1 base, with 15 bases between them. From germline, CDR1 is DFQATT and CDR2 SNEGSKA (reference sequence). The chain's CDR3 is CSATSWGGRTDTQYF. The CDR3 region has the DNA TGCAGTGCTACTTCTTGGGGGGGCCGCACAGATACGCAGTATTTT.

This clonotype was counted ten times or more. This rearrangement joins TRBV7-8 to TRBJ1-1; no reliable D call. This CDR3 has 18 residues. CDR1 and CDR2 (germline): SGHVS, FQNEAQ. Deletions cut 5 bases from V and 4 bases from J, with 26 bases between. CDR3 sequence: CASSTTPGIQILSTEAFF. CDR3 sequence (DNA): TGTGCCAGCAGCACCACTCCCGGGATCCAGATACTTTCCACTGAAGCTTTCTTT.

This clonotype came up many times. The rearrangement uses TRBV2 and TRBJ2-1, with 7 nucleotides matching TRBD1. The trim removed 6 bases at V and 0 bases at J, leaving 5 bases unmatched. Germline lookup yields CDR1 SNHLY and CDR2 FYNNEI. The CDR3 length is 15 residues. CDR3 in amino acids: CASSKTGSSYNEQFF. Written as DNA, the CDR3 is TGTGCCAGCAGCAAGACAGGGAGCTCCTACAATGAGCAGTTCTTC.

This clonotype has a count of ten or more. The chain links TRBV12-3 or TRBV12-4 to TRBJ1-2; D not resolved. V was trimmed by 5 bases and J by 1 base, leaving 14 bases between them. This CDR3 comprises 15 residues. The chain's CDR3 is CASSPHTGVNYGYTF. CDR3 DNA sequence: TGTGCCAGCAGTCCCCACACGGGAGTTAACTATGGCTACACCTTC.

This chain links TRBV24-1 with TRBJ2-2; no clear D gene. CDR3 length equals 13 residues. The germline V gene encodes CDR1 KGHDR and CDR2 SFDVKD. V lost 5 bases and J lost 1, with 4 bases in between. The CDR3 bases are TGTGCCACCAGTGGTTGGAACACCGGGGAGCTGTTTTTT. Protein product: CATSGWNTGELFF.

This clonotype has ten or more counts. The chain recombines TRBV20-1 with TRBJ1-5; perhaps TRBD1 as D (5 bases). Germline-derived CDR1 and CDR2 are DFQATT and SNEGSKA (reference sequence). The CDR3 extends over 13 amino acids. Trimming cost V 3 bases and J 0 bases, with 6 bases left between them. The CDR3 spells CSASGHSNQPQHF. As DNA, the CDR3 is TGCAGTGCTAGTGGACATAGCAATCAGCCCCAGCATTTT.

Worth noting for this clonotype: A far larger clone is only one base removed, so a read error is likely. The chain recombines TRBV11-2 with TRBJ2-7; 10 nucleotides match TRBD2. V shed 3 bases, J shed 7 bases, and the junction held 9 bases outside the gene matches. The CDR3 length is 15 residues. The germline CDR1 and CDR2 sequences are SGHAT and FQNNGV. The DNA for the CDR3 is TGTGCCAGCAGCTTGATGTCTAGCGGGGGAAATGAGCAGTACTTC. As protein: CASSLMSSGGNEQYF.

This clonotype was seen many times. The CDR3 loop reads CASSSGTTNTGELFF. CDR3 coding DNA: TGTGCCAGCTCTTCCGGGACAACGAACACCGGGGAGCTGTTTTTT. This rearrangement joins TRBV18 to TRBJ2-2; weak D call: TRBD1 (6 bases). V dropped 6 bases and J dropped 0 bases, with 11 bases sitting between them. CDR3 length: 15 residues. Germline V gives CDR1 KGHSH, CDR2 LQKENI.

The chain has TRBV19 and TRBJ2-1; 7 positions agree with TRBD1. The J call may be wrong; the DNA end is better matched by TRBJ2-7. Looked up from germline, CDR1 is LNHDA and CDR2 is SQIVND (reference sequence). The CDR3 runs to 13 residues. The CDR3, as DNA: TGTGCCAGTAGTATAGAGGACAGGCCAATACAGTACTTC. It yields the protein CASSIEDRPIQYF.

This clonotype was detected only a few times. The chain carries TRBV29-1 and TRBJ2-1; D is uncertain. CDR1 is SQVTM, CDR2 ANQGSEA, per germline. This CDR3 has 13 amino acids. V was shortened by 6 bases and J by 8 bases, with 17 bases between the two germline ends. The CDR3 sequence: CSVPSGYNDEQFF. The CDR3 DNA reads TGCAGCGTCCCTTCCGGGTATAACGATGAGCAGTTCTTC.

The chain has TRBV7-9 and TRBJ1-2, with D possibly being TRBD1 (5 bases). V lost 5 bases to trimming and J lost 8 bases, with 18 bases between them. The CDR3 totals 14 residues. The germline CDR1 and CDR2 sequences are SEHNR and FQNEAQ (reference sequence). This CDR3 is CASSPFQGEGGYTF. The CDR3 DNA sequence: TGTGCCAGCAGCCCATTCCAGGGCGAGGGAGGCTACACCTTC.

This CDR3 reads CASTSGGGPNTGELFF. CDR3 sequence (DNA): TGTGCCAGCACCTCCGGGGGGGGGCCTAACACCGGGGAGCTGTTTTTT. The chain employs TRBV28 and TRBJ2-2; TRBD2 matches at 8 bases. V lost 7 bases and J lost 2; bases outside the gene matches: 9. The germline V gene has CDR1 MDHEN and CDR2 SYDVKM. The CDR3 is 16 amino acids.

This clonotype showed up many times. The V and J genes are TRBV7-9 and TRBJ1-1, with D possibly TRBD1 on 6 matching bases. Trimming took 1 base from V and 8 from J, leaving 11 bases between them. Germline V lookup: CDR1 SEHNR, CDR2 FQNEAQ (reference sequence). The CDR3 consists of 13 residues. DNA of the CDR3: TGTGCCAGCAGCTTAGAAGGGGGACGGGAAGCTTTCTTT. The encoded protein is CASSLEGGREAFF.

This clonotype was counted many times. The chain links TRBV27 to TRBJ2-7; 8 bases line up with TRBD1. Germline trimming cut 6 bases from V and 1 base from J; bases unmatched to any gene: 11. Looked up from germline, CDR1 is MNHEY and CDR2 is SMNVEV (reference sequence). The CDR3 extends over 16 amino acids. CDR3 nucleotide sequence: TGTGCCAGCAGACCCATGCTGGACAGGGCATCCTACGAGCAGTACTTC. This gives the protein CASRPMLDRASYEQYF.

The chain joins TRBV2 to TRBJ1-2, with a possible D match to TRBD1 (6 bases). This CDR3 has 13 amino acids. Deletions cut 3 bases from V and 8 bases from J, with 13 bases between. CDR1 is SNHLY, CDR2 FYNNEI, per germline. CDR3 sequence reads: CASSEGHRGGYTF. For the CDR3, the DNA is TGTGCCAGCAGTGAGGGACATCGGGGGGGCTACACCTTC.

Concerning this clonotype itself: This sequence may be a read error, since a much larger clone differs from it by one base. The chain couples TRBV6-1 to TRBJ2-7; D ambiguous. The CDR3 is made up of 11 amino acids. The V gene's germline CDR1 is MNHNS and CDR2 SASEGT. Trimming took off 10 bases at V and 3 bases at J, with 10 bases between the two ends. As DNA, the CDR3 is TGTGCCAACACGGATTACTACGAGCAGTACTTC. Encoded protein: CANTDYYEQYF.

This clonotype has ten or more counts. The V and J genes are TRBV28 and TRBJ1-2; D ambiguous. The CDR3 totals 13 residues. Germline V gives CDR1 MDHEN, CDR2 SYDVKM. Between the trimmed V and J ends, which lost 8 bases and 3 bases, there was a span of 13 bases. CDR3 DNA sequence: TGTGCCAGCCGCGAGAGTGGCTACTATGGCTACACCTTC. Translating gives CASRESGYYGYTF.

The V gene is TRBV6-1, the J gene TRBJ2-1; a possible D gene is TRBD2 (7 bases). In germline, CDR1 is MNHNS, CDR2 SASEGT. This CDR3 comprises 14 residues. Trimming left V 6 bases short and J 2 bases short, with 11 bases between. The CDR3: CASSGGPPYNEQFF. CDR3 DNA: TGTGCCAGCAGCGGGGGGCCGCCCTACAATGAGCAGTTCTTC.

Of note for this clonotype: Mismatch with germline at one junction end may stem from a read error. This chain links TRBV11-3 with TRBJ2-2, with D perhaps matching TRBD2 (5 bases). CDR3 length: 13 residues. Germline V CDR1 and CDR2: SGHNT, YENEEA. As DNA, the CDR3 is TGTGCCAGCAGCTTAAAGGCGGTCGGGGAGCTGCTTTTT. Translating it yields CASSLKAVGELLF.

This clonotype was recorded many times. This sequence joins TRBV9 and TRBJ2-7; D remains unclear. Per the germline V gene, CDR1 is SGDLS and CDR2 is YYNGEE. This CDR3 comprises 12 residues. The V end lost 7 bases, the J end lost 6 bases, and 14 bases lay between the germline ends. The CDR3 DNA reads as TGTGCCAGCCGGGCAGCGACGGGCGAGCAGTACTTC. Its translation: CASRAATGEQYF.

This clonotype has just a few counts. The gene calls are TRBV15 and TRBJ2-5, with D unclear. V shed 0 bases and J shed 1 base, with 3 bases lying between them. This CDR3 is 13 amino acids long. The V gene's germline CDR1 is LNHNV and CDR2 YYDKDF (reference sequence). The DNA for the CDR3 is TGTGCCACCAGCAGAGATCCCCAAGAGACCCAGTACTTC. This translates into CATSRDPQETQYF. The full variable domain, its missing parts supplied by reference TRBV15 and TRBJ2-5, is DAMVIQNPRYQVTQFGKPVTLSCSQTLNHNVMYWYQQKSSQAPKLLFHYYDKDFNNEADTPDNFQSRRPNTSFCFLDIRSPGLGDTAMYLCATSRDPQETQYFGPGTRLLVL.

This rearrangement joins TRBV20-1 to TRBJ1-4; D remains ambiguous. The CDR3 totals 14 residues. V was pared by 0 bases and J by 8 bases, with 13 bases between. CDR1 and CDR2 from the germline V gene are DFQATT and SNEGSKA (reference sequence). CDR3 loop: CSARDPPPAEKLFF. The CDR3 DNA reads as TGCAGTGCTAGAGACCCCCCCCCCGCCGAAAAACTGTTTTTT.

V is TRBV20-1 and J is TRBJ2-1, with TRBD2 matching 12 bases. The germline V gene encodes CDR1 DFQATT and CDR2 SNEGSKA (reference sequence). This CDR3 spans 16 amino acids. With 0 bases clipped from V and 4 bases from J, the junction kept 4 bases outside the gene matches. The CDR3 spells CSARDFGTSGYNEQFF. DNA for the CDR3: TGCAGTGCTAGAGATTTTGGGACTAGCGGGTACAATGAGCAGTTCTTC.

With regard to this clonotype: Given a much more abundant clone one base away, this may be a read error. The rearrangement joins TRBV27 to TRBJ2-7, with 8 positions matching TRBD1. The CDR3 is 12 residues long. CDR1 and CDR2 from the germline V gene are MNHEY and SMNVEV (reference sequence). The CDR3 is CASSGIQGEQCF. The CDR3 DNA follows: TGTGCCAGCAGTGGGATACAGGGGGAGCAGTGCTTC.

This clonotype was seen more than once but under ten times. The chain employs TRBV19 and TRBJ2-1, with D perhaps matching TRBD2 (5 bases). With 9 bases removed from V and 3 bases from J, the gap between germline ends came to 15 bases. This CDR3 region has 14 residues. Germline V gene lookup returns CDR1 LNHDA and CDR2 SQIVND (reference sequence). The CDR3 is CASHDPGIYNEQFF. CDR3 DNA sequence: TGTGCCAGCCACGATCCCGGGATCTACAATGAGCAGTTCTTC.

As for this clonotype: At one end, the junction sequence differs from germline, possibly due to a read error. The rearrangement links TRBV6-4 to TRBJ2-1; D unresolved. This CDR3 contains 15 residues. Per the germline V gene, CDR1 is MRHNA and CDR2 is SNTAGT. This CDR3 reads CAGSVVKGSNNEQFF. CDR3 in DNA: TGTGCCGGCAGTGTGGTCAAAGGGTCGAACAATGAGCAGTTCTTC.